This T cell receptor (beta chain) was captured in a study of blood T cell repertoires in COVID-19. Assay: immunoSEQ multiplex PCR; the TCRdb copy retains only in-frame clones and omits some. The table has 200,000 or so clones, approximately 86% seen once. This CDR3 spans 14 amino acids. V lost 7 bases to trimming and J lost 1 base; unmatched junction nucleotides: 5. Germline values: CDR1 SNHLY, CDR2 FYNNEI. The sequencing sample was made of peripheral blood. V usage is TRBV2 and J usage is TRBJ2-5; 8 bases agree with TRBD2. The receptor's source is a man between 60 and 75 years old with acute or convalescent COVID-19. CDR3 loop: CASKERGFQETQYF. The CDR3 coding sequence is TGTGCCAGCAAGGAGCGGGGGTTCCAAGAGACCCAGTACTTC.